This T cell receptor beta chain was sequenced during a study of OX40 agonist ivuxolimab in advanced cancers. Study-wide context: Patients receiving dose escalation had hepatocellular carcinoma, melanoma, renal cell or head and neck cancer. Previous treatment with anti-PD-1, anti-PD-L1 or anti-CTLA-4 therapy was allowed; about 37% had received some. General study points: The investigators did not determine what antigen specificity the expanded peripheral T cells had.

Germline CDR1 SGHDN, CDR2 FVKESK. The CDR3 sequence is 17 residues long. The junction had 9 bases not matched to a gene; V was cut back by 4 bases and J by 2 bases. Points on this clone: What it binds is unknown.

Assay used: immunoSEQ multiplex PCR; TCRdb lists only in-frame clones, some missing. In the table there are about 68,000 clones, roughly nine tenths of which are singletons. The starting material was CD4+ or CD8+ T cells sorted from blood, obtained in a trial of the OX40 agonist ivuxolimab. This TCR derives from an adult with an advanced solid tumor such as melanoma, head and neck, liver or kidney cancer. The chain links TRBV14 to TRBJ2-5, with TRBD2 matching 11 bases. This CDR3 is CASSRNSGLAGQETQYF. The CDR3 region has the DNA TGTGCCAGCAGCCGAAATTCCGGACTAGCGGGTCAAGAGACCCAGTACTTC.